These 13 T cell receptor beta chains were sequenced from one sample in a study of cytomegalovirus exposure and HLA in healthy donors. This PCR relied on a set of 60 Vbeta primers and 13 Jbeta primers. Measured with immunoSEQ multiplex PCR; TCRdb has only the in-frame clones, and not every one. The sample holds more than 100,000 clones, 50% to 65% seen once. Sequencing used PBMCs. These receptors all stem from a man aged 35 to 55 in good health and CMV-seropositive.

This clone has just a few counts. The genes are TRBV9 and TRBJ1-3; D is unresolved. The CDR3 consists of 14 residues. V lost 0 bases and J lost 0, with 4 bases in between. The germline CDR1 and CDR2 sequences are SGDLS and YYNGEE. The CDR3 DNA sequence: TGTGCCAGCAGCGTAGCCGTCTCTGGAAACACCATATATTTT. Translating it yields CASSVAVSGNTIYF.

This chain uses TRBV4-3 with TRBJ1-6, with 9 bases fitting TRBD1. The germline gives CDR1 LGHNA, CDR2 YSLEER. The CDR3 covers 16 residues. Trimming removed 0 bases from V and 7 bases from J; junction bases left unmatched: 4. CDR3: CASSQDRGQGNSPLHF. In DNA form, the CDR3 reads TGCGCCAGCAGCCAAGATAGGGGACAGGGAAATTCACCCCTCCACTTT.

This chain uses TRBV7-3 with TRBJ2-1; the D gene is possibly TRBD1 (5 bases). The germline V gene encodes CDR1 SGHTA and CDR2 FQGTGA. Between the trimmed V and J ends, which lost 2 bases and 6 bases, there was a span of 14 bases. The CDR3 is 15 amino acids. CDR3 amino acids: CASSLGPSQGNEQFF. The DNA of the CDR3 is TGTGCCAGCAGCTTAGGGCCCTCCCAGGGCAATGAGCAGTTCTTC.

The chain recombines TRBV27 with TRBJ2-3; TRBD2 aligns across 12 bases. The CDR3 covers 18 residues. The germline V gene encodes CDR1 MNHEY and CDR2 SMNVEV (reference sequence). V was clipped by 3 bases and J by 3 bases; unmatched bases: 10. Written as DNA, the CDR3 is TGTGCCAGCAGTTTTAAGGGTCCTAGCGGGGGGGCAACAGATACGCAGTATTTT. This translates into CASSFKGPSGGATDTQYF.

The chain carries TRBV12-2 and TRBJ1-2; the D call of TRBD1 is as the table states it, not checked on the DNA. TRBV12-2 corresponds to a pseudogene. The CDR3 is 17 residues long. The CDR3 reads CASRPRRRIPYNYGYTF. The CDR3 coding sequence is TGTGCAAGTCGCCCACGGCGCAGGATCCCCTATAACTATGGCTACACCTTC.

In this sample, this clone turned up a few times. Other nucleotide sequences from this sample produce the same CDR3. V is TRBV6-1 and J is TRBJ2-1; TRBD2 matches 10 bases. The germline V gene has CDR1 MNHNS and CDR2 SASEGT. This CDR3 has 17 amino acids. Trimming removed 0 bases from V and 5 bases from J; junction bases left unmatched: 7. The CDR3 loop is CASSEALLAGVNNEQFF. In DNA form, the CDR3 reads TGTGCCAGCAGTGAAGCGCTTCTAGCGGGAGTCAACAATGAGCAGTTCTTC.

This clone was counted between two and nine times. The DNA for the CDR3 is TGTGCCAGTAGTATCAGGGATGGGCAGCCCCAGCATTTT. Its translation: CASSIRDGQPQHF. The rearrangement links TRBV19 to TRBJ1-5; D might be TRBD1 (5 bases). The CDR3 covers 13 residues. Looked up from germline, CDR1 is LNHDA and CDR2 is SQIVND (reference sequence). Trimming removed 3 bases at V and 7 bases at J, with 10 bases between. Looking up the rest from reference TRBV19 and TRBJ1-5 gives the full variable domain: DGGITQSPKYLFRKEGQNVTLSCEQNLNHDAMYWYRQDPGQGLRLIYYSQIVNDFQKGDIAEGYSVSREKKESFPLTVTSAQKNPTAFYLCASSIRDGQPQHFGDGTRLSIL.

V is TRBV4-2 and J is TRBJ2-1, with D perhaps TRBD1 (6 bases). The CDR3 is 14 amino acids. Trimming cost V 0 bases and J 10 bases, with 13 bases left between them. Germline V lookup: CDR1 LGHNA, CDR2 YNFKEQ. In nucleotides, the CDR3 is TGTGCCAGCAGCCAAGACCAAGGGGGAACGGAGCAGTTCTTC. Translated, it gives CASSQDQGGTEQFF.

This chain connects TRBV7-3 to TRBJ2-1, with TRBD1 matching 7 bases. CDR3 length equals 12 residues. Germline V gene data show CDR1 as SGHTA and CDR2 as FQGTGA. Unmatched junction bases numbered 2, after V lost 1 base and J lost 11 bases. The CDR3 DNA sequence: TGTGCCAGCAGCTTAAGGACAGGTCAGCAGTTCTTC. It encodes CASSLRTGQQFF.

The V and J genes are TRBV29-1 and TRBJ2-5, with TRBD1 identical over 9 bases. The J call may not be correct, given that the DNA end is closer to TRBJ2-7. CDR1 SQVTM and CDR2 ANQGSEA come from the germline V gene. The length of the CDR3 is 13 residues. CDR3: CSVTGTGIYEQYF. In nucleotides, the CDR3 is TGCAGCGTTACCGGGACAGGGATCTACGAGCAGTACTTC.

This clone was seen only a few times. V gene TRBV28 combines with J gene TRBJ1-4; D unresolved. CDR3 length: 15 residues. V lost 4 bases and J lost 8, with 17 bases in between. Germline CDR1 MDHEN, CDR2 SYDVKM. This chain's CDR3 is CASSSLPGSGEKLFF. The CDR3 DNA is TGTGCCAGCAGTTCCCTGCCGGGTTCGGGAGAAAAACTGTTTTTT.

This clone was observed a few times. This rearrangement joins TRBV7-8 to TRBJ1-2; the D gene is possibly TRBD1 (6 bases). Germline V gene data show CDR1 as SGHVS and CDR2 as FQNEAQ. This CDR3 is 15 amino acids long. The ends were cut back, 0 bases at V and 6 bases at J, with 14 bases in the middle. The CDR3 loop is CASSLALGGQDGYTF. Written as DNA, the CDR3 is TGTGCCAGCAGCTTAGCGTTAGGGGGACAAGATGGCTACACCTTC. The full variable domain, with the rest looked up from reference TRBV7-8 and TRBJ1-2, is GAGVSQSPRYKVAKRGQDVALRCDPISGHVSLFWYQQALGQGPEFLTYFQNEAQLDKSGLPSDRFFAERPEGSVSTLKIQRTQQEDSAVYLCASSLALGGQDGYTFGSGTRLTVV.

The chain links TRBV12-5 to TRBJ2-7; D perhaps matches TRBD1 (7 bases). V lost 7 bases, J lost 1 base, and 14 bases lay in between. Germline CDR1 and CDR2: LGHNT and FRNRAP. The CDR3 sequence is 14 residues long. CDR3 bases: TGTGCTAGTGCCCGACAGGGAGGTTCCTACGAGCAGTACTTC. This encodes CASARQGGSYEQYF.